The present T cell receptor beta chain was sequenced within a study of cytomegalovirus exposure and HLA in healthy donors. Study background: An analysis done earlier identified about 100 million unique TCR beta sequences from about 180 million T cells. Study-level findings and limits: It was likely that a cluster of highly shared sequence variants was a sequencing artifact. The study listed approximately 170 cytomegalovirus-associated TCR beta chains. TCR beta sequences numbering around 15,000 were associated with HLA alleles at 0.05 false discovery rate in a later analysis.

Both 60 Vbeta primers and 13 Jbeta primers went into the PCR. The repertoire was sequenced with immunoSEQ multiplex PCR; TCRdb's copy has only in-frame clones and lacks some. Of about 94,000 clones in the sample, around 8% are singletons; the top ten hold about 2%. As to this clone: Its specificity is unknown.

Between the trimmed V and J ends, which lost 9 bases and 4 bases, there was a span of 9 bases. Per the germline V gene, CDR1 is LNHDA and CDR2 is SQIVND (reference sequence). The CDR3 contains 11 residues. Material for sequencing was PBMCs. This clonotype was obtained from a man in his forties or fifties in good health and CMV-seronegative. The J gene is TRBJ1-1, the V gene TRBV19; D is unclear. The CDR3, as DNA: TGTGCCAGCGGTACGGGCACTGAAGCTTTCTTT. Its translation is CASGTGTEAFF.